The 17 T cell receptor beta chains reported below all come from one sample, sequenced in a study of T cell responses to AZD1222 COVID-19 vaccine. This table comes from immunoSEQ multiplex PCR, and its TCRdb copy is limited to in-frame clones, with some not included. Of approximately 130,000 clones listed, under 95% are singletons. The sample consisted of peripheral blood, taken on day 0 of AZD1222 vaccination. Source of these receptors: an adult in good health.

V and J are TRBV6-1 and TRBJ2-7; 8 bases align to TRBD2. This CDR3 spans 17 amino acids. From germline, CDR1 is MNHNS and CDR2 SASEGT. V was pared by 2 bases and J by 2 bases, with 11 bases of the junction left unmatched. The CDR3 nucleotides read TGTGCCAGCAGTGAAATATCCAGCGGGAGCTTCCCCTACGAGCAGTACTTC. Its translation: CASSEISSGSFPYEQYF.

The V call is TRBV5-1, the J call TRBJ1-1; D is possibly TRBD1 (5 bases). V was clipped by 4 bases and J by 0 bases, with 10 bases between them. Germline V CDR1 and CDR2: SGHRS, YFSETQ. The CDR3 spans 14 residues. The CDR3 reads CASSPQVMNTEAFF. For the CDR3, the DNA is TGCGCCAGCAGCCCACAGGTCATGAACACTGAAGCTTTCTTT.

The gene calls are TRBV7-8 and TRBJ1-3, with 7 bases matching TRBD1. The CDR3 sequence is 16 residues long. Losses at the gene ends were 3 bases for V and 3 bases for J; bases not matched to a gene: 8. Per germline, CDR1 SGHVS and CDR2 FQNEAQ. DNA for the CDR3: TGTGCCAGCAGCTTGTATTTATACAGGGGTGGAAACACCATATATTTT. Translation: CASSLYLYRGGNTIYF. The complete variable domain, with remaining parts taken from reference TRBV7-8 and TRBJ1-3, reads GAGVSQSPRYKVAKRGQDVALRCDPISGHVSLFWYQQALGQGPEFLTYFQNEAQLDKSGLPSDRFFAERPEGSVSTLKIQRTQQEDSAVYLCASSLYLYRGGNTIYFGEGSWLTVV.

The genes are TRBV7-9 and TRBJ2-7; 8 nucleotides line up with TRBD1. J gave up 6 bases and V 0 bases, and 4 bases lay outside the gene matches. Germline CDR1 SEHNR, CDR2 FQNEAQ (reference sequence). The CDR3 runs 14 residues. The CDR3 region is CASSLADREVEQYF. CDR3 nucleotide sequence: TGTGCCAGCAGCTTAGCGGACAGGGAAGTCGAGCAGTACTTC.

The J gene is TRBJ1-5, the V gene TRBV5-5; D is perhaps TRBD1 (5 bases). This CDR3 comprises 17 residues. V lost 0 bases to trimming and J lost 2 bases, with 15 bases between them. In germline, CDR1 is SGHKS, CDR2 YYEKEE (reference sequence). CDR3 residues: CASSLGSGGFGNQPQHF. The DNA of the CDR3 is TGTGCCAGCAGCTTGGGTTCTGGGGGATTCGGCAATCAGCCCCAGCATTTT.

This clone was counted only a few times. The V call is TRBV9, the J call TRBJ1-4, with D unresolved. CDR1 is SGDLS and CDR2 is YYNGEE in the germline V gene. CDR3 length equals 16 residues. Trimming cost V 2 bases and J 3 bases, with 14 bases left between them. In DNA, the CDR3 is TGTGCCAGCAGCGTTTTGGGCAACTCGGCTAATGAAAAACTGTTTTTT. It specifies CASSVLGNSANEKLFF. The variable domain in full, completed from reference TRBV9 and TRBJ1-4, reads DSGVTQTPKHLITATGQRVTLRCSPRSGDLSVYWYQQSLDQGLQFLIQYYNGEERAKGNILERFSAQQFPDLHSELNLSSLELGDSALYFCASSVLGNSANEKLFFGSGTQLSVL.

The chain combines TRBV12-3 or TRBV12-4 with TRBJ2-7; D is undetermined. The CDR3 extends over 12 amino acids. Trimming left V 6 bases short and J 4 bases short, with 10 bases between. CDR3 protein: CASSPLGYEQYF. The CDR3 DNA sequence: TGTGCCAGCAGCCCTCTGGGTTACGAGCAGTACTTC.

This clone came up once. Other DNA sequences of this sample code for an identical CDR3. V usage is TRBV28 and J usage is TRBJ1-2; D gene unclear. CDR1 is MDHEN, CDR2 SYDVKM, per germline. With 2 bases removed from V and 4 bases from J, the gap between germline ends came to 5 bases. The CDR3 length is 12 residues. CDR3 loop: CASSLKSYGYTF. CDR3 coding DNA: TGTGCCAGCAGTTTAAAGTCCTATGGCTACACCTTC.

CDR3 DNA sequence: TGCGCCAGCAGCTTGGAAGTGGGACGGAACACCGGGGAGCTGTTTTTT. Amino acids: CASSLEVGRNTGELFF. The chain couples TRBV5-1 to TRBJ2-2; D is possibly TRBD1 or TRBD2 (5 bases each). The CDR3 has 16 residues. CDR1 is SGHRS, CDR2 YFSETQ, per germline. Trimming stripped 0 bases from V and 1 base from J, with 10 bases between.

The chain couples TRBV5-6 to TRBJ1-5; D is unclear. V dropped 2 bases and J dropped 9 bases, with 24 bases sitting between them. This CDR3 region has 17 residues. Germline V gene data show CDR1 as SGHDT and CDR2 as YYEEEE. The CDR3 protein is CASSLRSGFFAGGPQHF. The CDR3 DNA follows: TGTGCCAGCAGCTTAAGATCAGGATTTTTCGCCGGAGGGCCCCAGCATTTT. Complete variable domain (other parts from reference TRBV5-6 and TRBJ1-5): DAGVTQSPTHLIKTRGQQVTLRCSPKSGHDTVSWYQQALGQGPQFIFQYYEEEERQRGNFPDRFSGHQFPNYSSELNVNALLLGDSALYLCASSLRSGFFAGGPQHFGDGTRLSIL.

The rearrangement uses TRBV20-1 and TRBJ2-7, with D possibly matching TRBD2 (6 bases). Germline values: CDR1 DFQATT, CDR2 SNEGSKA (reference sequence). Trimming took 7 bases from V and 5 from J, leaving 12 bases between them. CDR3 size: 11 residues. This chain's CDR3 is CSVKAGHEQYF. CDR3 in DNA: TGCAGTGTCAAAGCGGGTCACGAGCAGTACTTC.

The CDR3 bases are TGCGCCAGCAGCGTAATTAGCGGGAGGGTAGACAATGAGCAGTTCTTC. It is translated as CASSVISGRVDNEQFF. The J gene is TRBJ2-1, the V gene TRBV5-1, with 11 bases aligning to TRBD2. The CDR3 is 16 residues long. Germline trimming cut 4 bases from V and 5 bases from J; bases unmatched to any gene: 8. CDR1 is SGHRS and CDR2 is YFSETQ in the germline V gene.

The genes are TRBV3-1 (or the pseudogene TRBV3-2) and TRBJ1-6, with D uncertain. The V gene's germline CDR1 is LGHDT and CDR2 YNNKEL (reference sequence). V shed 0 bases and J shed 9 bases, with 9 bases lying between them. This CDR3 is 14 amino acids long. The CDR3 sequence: CASSQDYRGSPLHF. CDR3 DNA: TGTGCCAGCAGCCAAGATTACCGGGGTTCACCCCTCCACTTT.

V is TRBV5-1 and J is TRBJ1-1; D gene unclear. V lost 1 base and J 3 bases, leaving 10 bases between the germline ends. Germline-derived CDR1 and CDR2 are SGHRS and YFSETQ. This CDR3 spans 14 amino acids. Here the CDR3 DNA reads TGCGCCAGCAGCTTGTCGGGTGGGGACACTGAAGCTTTCTTT. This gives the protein CASSLSGGDTEAFF.

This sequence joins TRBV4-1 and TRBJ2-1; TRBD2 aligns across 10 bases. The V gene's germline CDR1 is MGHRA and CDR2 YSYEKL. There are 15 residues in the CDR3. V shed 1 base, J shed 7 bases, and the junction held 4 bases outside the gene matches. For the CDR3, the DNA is TGCGCCAGCAGCCAAGGACTAGCGGGTAGGAATGAGCAGTTCTTC. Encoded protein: CASSQGLAGRNEQFF.

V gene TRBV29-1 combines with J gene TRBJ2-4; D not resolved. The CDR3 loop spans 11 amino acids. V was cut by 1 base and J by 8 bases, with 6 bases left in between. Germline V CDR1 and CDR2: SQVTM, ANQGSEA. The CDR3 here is CSVEGRDIQYF. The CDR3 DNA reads TGCAGCGTTGAAGGTCGGGACATTCAGTACTTC.

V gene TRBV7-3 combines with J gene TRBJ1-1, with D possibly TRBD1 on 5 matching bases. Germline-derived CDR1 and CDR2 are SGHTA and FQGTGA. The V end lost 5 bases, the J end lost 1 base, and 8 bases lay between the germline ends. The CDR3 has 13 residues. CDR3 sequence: CASSQGANTEAFF. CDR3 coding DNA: TGTGCCAGCAGCCAAGGGGCGAACACTGAAGCTTTCTTT.